This T cell receptor (beta chain) came from a study of OX40 agonist ivuxolimab in advanced cancers. Study in general: An agonistic anti-OX40 (CD134) antibody, ivuxolimab, was used to treat the patients. Dosing consisted of intravenous ivuxolimab at 0.01 to 10 mg/kg every 2 weeks. In three patients, partial responses were observed, one with hepatocellular carcinoma and two with cutaneous melanoma.

Study results and limitations: Also present in some nonresponders was a low level of normalized T-cell clonal expansion.

The CDR3 covers 14 residues. V was pared by 5 bases and J by 7 bases, with 3 bases of the junction left unmatched. The germline V gene encodes CDR1 SNHLY and CDR2 FYNNEI. Using immunoSEQ multiplex PCR, the repertoire was profiled, and TCRdb retains in-frame clones only, with some absent. The sample has tens of thousands of clones; around 81% are singletons. About this clone: Antigen unknown.

Sequencing used CD4+ or CD8+ T cells sorted from blood, obtained in a trial of the OX40 agonist ivuxolimab. The J gene is TRBJ1-6, the V gene TRBV2; 9 bases are shared with TRBD1. The receptor was isolated from an adult with an advanced solid tumor such as melanoma, head and neck, liver or kidney cancer. Here the CDR3 reads CASSRTGANSPLHF. Here the CDR3 DNA reads TGTGCCAGCAGTCGGACAGGGGCCAATTCACCCCTCCACTTT.